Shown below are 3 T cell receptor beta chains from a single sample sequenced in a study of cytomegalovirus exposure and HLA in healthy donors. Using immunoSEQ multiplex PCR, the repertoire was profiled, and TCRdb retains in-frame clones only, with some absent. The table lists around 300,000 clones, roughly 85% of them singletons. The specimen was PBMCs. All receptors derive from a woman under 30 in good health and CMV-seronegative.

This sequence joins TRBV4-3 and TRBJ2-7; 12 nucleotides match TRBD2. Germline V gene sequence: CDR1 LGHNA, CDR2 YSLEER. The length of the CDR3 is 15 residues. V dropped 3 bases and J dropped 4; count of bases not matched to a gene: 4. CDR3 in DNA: TGCGCCAGCAGCCAGACTAGCGGGGGTTTTTACGAGCAGTACTTC. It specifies CASSQTSGGFYEQYF.

The CDR3 sequence is CASQGGQGDYEQYF. CDR3 DNA: TGTGCCAGCCAAGGGGGACAGGGCGATTACGAGCAGTACTTC. This chain links TRBV5-6 with TRBJ2-7; 9 nucleotides line up with TRBD1. The CDR3 has 14 amino acids. Per germline, CDR1 SGHDT and CDR2 YYEEEE. With V trimmed by 7 bases and J by 4 bases, 9 bases remained unmatched.

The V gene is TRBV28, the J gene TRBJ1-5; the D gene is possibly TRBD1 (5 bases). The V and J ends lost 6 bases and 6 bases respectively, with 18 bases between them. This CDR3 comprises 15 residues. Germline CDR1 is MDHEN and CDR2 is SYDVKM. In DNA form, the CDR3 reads TGTGCCAGCAGACCCCTCGGGGGGATGGGTCAGCCCCAGCATTTT. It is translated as CASRPLGGMGQPQHF. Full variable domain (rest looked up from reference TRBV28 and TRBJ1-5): DVKVTQSSRYLVKRTGEKVFLECVQDMDHENMFWYRQDPGLGLRLIYFSYDVKMKEKGDIPEGYSVSREKKERFSLILESASTNQTSMYLCASRPLGGMGQPQHFGDGTRLSIL.